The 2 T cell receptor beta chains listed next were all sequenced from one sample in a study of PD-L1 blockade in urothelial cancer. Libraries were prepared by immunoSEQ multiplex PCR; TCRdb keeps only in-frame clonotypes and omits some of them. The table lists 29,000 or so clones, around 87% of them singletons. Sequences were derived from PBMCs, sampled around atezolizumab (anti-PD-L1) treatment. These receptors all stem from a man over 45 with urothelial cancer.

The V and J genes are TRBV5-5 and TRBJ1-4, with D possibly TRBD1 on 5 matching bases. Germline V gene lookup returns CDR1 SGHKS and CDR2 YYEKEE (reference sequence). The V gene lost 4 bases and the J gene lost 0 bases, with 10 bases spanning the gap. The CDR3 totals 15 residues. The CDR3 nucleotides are TGTGCCAGCAGCATAACAGGAGCAACTAATGAAAAACTGTTTTTT. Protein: CASSITGATNEKLFF.

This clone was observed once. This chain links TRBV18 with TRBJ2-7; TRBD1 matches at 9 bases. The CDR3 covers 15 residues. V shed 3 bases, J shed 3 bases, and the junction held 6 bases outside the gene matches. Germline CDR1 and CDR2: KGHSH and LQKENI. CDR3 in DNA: TGTGCCAGCTCACCTCCAGGGACAGGGCACTACGAGCAGTACTTC. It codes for CASSPPGTGHYEQYF. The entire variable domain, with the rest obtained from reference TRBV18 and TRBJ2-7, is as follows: NAGVMQNPRHLVRRRGQEARLRCSPMKGHSHVYWYRQLPEEGLKFMVYLQKENIIDESGMPKERFSAEFPKEGPSILRIQQVVRGDSAAYFCASSPPGTGHYEQYFGPGTRLTVT.